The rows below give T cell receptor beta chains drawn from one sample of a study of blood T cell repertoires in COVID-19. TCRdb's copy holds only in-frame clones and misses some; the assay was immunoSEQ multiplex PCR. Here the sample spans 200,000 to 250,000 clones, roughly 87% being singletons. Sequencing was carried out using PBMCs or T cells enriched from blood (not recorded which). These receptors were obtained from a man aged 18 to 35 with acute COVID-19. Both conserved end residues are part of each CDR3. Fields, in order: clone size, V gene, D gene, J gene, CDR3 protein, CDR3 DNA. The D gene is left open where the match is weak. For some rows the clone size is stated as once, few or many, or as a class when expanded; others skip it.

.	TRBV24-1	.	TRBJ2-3	CATNPGPPSTDTQYF	TGTGCCACCAATCCGGGTCCACCATCCACAGATACGCAGTATTTT
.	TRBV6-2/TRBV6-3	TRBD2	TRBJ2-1	CASSPLLGRENEGEQFF	TGTGCCAGCAGTCCGCTTTTAGGGCGGGAGAACGAAGGTGAGCAGTTCTTC
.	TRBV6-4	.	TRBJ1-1	CASSAVLGGTEAFF	TGTGCCAGCAGTGCTGTACTGGGGGGAACTGAAGCTTTCTTT
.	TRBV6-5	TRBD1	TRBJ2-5	CASRNRDRQETQYF	TGTGCCAGCAGAAACCGGGACAGACAAGAGACCCAGTACTTC
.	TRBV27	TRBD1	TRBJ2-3	CASSLGQTSTDTQYF	TGTGCCAGCAGTCTGGGACAGACCAGCACAGATACGCAGTATTTT
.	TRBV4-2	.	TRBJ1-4	CASSQGGIDEKLFF	TGTGCCAGCAGCCAAGGCGGGATCGACGAAAAACTGTTTTTT
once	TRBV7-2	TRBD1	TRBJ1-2	CASVPTGIVSGYTF	TGTGCCAGCGTACCGACAGGGATCGTGAGTGGCTACACCTTC
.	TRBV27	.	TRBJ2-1	CASTGLNYNEQFF	TGTGCCAGCACTGGACTAAACTACAATGAGCAGTTCTTC
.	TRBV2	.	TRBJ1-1	CASRTGMNTEAFF	TGTGCCAGTCGCACAGGGATGAACACTGAAGCTTTCTTT
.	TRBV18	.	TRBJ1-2	CASSPPGGYGYTF	TGTGCCAGCTCACCACCAGGGGGCTATGGCTACACCTTC
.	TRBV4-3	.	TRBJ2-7	CASSQTPVRYEQYF	TGCGCCAGCAGCCAAACTCCCGTACGGTACGAGCAGTACTTC
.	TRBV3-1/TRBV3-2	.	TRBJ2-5	CASSQDCYLETQYF	TGTGCCAGCAGCCAAGATTGCTATTTAGAGACCCAGTACTTC
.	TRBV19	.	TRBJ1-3	CASSIDGQGRFSGNTIYF	TGTGCCAGTAGTATCGATGGTCAGGGAAGGTTCTCTGGAAACACCATATATTTT
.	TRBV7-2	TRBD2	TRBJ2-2	CASTSGRAADGELFF	TGTGCCTCTACTAGCGGGAGGGCCGCGGACGGGGAGCTGTTTTTT
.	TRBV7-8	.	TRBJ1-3	CASSIAPHRAGNTIYF	TGTGCCAGCAGCATCGCTCCTCACAGGGCTGGAAACACCATATATTTT
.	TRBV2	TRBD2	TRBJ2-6	CASNGGAGANVLTF	TGTGCCAGCAATGGGGGGGCTGGGGCCAACGTCCTGACTTTC
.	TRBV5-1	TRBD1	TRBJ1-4	CASSFYSTGKNEKLFF	TGCGCCAGCAGCTTCTATTCGACAGGGAAGAATGAAAAACTGTTTTTT
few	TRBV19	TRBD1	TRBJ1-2	CASAVGQVAFYGYTF	TGTGCCAGCGCAGTGGGACAGGTCGCCTTCTATGGCTACACCTTC
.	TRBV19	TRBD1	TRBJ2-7	CASSFGQGYEQYF	TGTGCCAGTAGTTTTGGACAGGGCTACGAGCAGTACTTC
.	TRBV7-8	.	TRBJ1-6	CASSLGGSNSPLHF	TGTGCCAGCAGCTTAGGAGGGTCTAATTCACCCCTCCACTTT
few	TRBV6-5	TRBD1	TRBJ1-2	CASSYSQGDGYTF	TGTGCCAGCAGTTACTCACAGGGGGATGGCTACACCTTC
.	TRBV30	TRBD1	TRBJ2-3	CAWSGDRGRGTQYF	TGTGCCTGGAGTGGGGACAGGGGGCGCGGGACGCAGTATTTT
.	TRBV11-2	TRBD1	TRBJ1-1	CASSPPTGGVTEAFF	TGTGCCAGCAGCCCTCCGACAGGGGGGGTCACTGAAGCTTTCTTT
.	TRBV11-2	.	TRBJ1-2	CASSPLTGPLNYGYTF	TGTGCCAGCAGCCCCCTAACAGGGCCTCTTAACTATGGCTACACCTTC
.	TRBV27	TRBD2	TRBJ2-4	CASSHLSGLAEIAKNIQYF	TGTGCCAGCAGCCACTTATCGGGACTAGCGGAAATAGCCAAAAACATTCAGTACTTC
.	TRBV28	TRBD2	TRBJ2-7	CASSSTSGTYEQYF	TGTGCCAGCAGCTCTACTAGCGGTACCTACGAGCAGTACTTC
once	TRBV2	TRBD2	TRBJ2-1	CASSSPTTSGPYNEQFF	TGTGCCAGCAGTTCCCCTACTACTAGCGGCCCTTACAATGAGCAGTTCTTC
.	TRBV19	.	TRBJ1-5	CASSIATIGGYQPQHF	TGTGCCAGTAGTATAGCGACCATCGGCGGCTATCAGCCCCAGCATTTT
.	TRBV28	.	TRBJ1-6	CATGAGNSPLHF	TGTGCCACCGGGGCGGGGAATTCACCCCTCCACTTT
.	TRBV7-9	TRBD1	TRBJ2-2	CASSQTGGDTGELFF	TGTGCCAGCAGCCAAACAGGGGGCGACACCGGGGAGCTGTTTTTT
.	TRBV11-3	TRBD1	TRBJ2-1	CASRGQGNEQFF	TGTGCCAGCAGAGGACAGGGCAATGAGCAGTTCTTC
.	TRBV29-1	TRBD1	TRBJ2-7	CSVATGTGYEQYF	TGCAGCGTCGCGACCGGGACAGGCTACGAGCAGTACTTC
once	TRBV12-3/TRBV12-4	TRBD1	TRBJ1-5	CASSRTGGQPQHF	TGTGCCAGCAGTCGTACAGGGGGCCAGCCCCAGCATTTT
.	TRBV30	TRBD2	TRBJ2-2	CALLTSWATGELFF	TGTGCCTTATTGACTAGCTGGGCCACCGGGGAGCTGTTTTTT
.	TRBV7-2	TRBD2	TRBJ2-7	CATQLAGGNYEQYF	TGTGCCACCCAACTAGCGGGAGGAAACTACGAGCAGTACTTC
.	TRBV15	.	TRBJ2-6	CATSRDASSGANVLTF	TGTGCCACCAGCAGAGATGCGAGCTCTGGGGCCAACGTCCTGACTTTC
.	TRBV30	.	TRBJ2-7	CAWSVEQSSYEQYF	TGTGCCTGGAGTGTTGAACAGAGCTCCTACGAGCAGTACTTC
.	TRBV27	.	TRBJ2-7	CASSLGSGRSYEQYF	TGTGCCAGCAGTTTAGGCTCAGGGCGCTCCTACGAGCAGTACTTC
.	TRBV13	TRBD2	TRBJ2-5	CASSPRGSGRAQETQYF	TGTGCCAGCAGCCCCAGGGGTAGCGGGAGAGCACAAGAGACCCAGTACTTC
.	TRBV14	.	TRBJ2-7	CASSQDRRSYEQYF	TGTGCCAGCAGCCAAGACAGGCGATCCTACGAGCAGTACTTC